Here is one TCR beta chain with its context. Its antigen remains unknown. Isolation of CD4+ and CD8+ T cells from PBMCs was achieved by sorting. The sample belongs to a study of CD8+ T cells in alopecia areata. Study results and caveats: Relative to mice, TCR sharing across patients was less clear, a difference possibly HLA-related. More clonal than normal scalp was lesional scalp, particularly alopecia totalis/universalis. Normal skin contains resident alphabeta T cells, and these are also sequenced in scalp samples.

TCR sequencing used cDNA made by reverse transcription of extracted RNA. The repertoire was sequenced with immunoSEQ multiplex PCR; TCRdb's copy has only in-frame clones and lacks some. The sample lists some 100,000 clones, approximately 60% occurring once. CDR3 length: 17 amino acids. V shed 5 bases and J 7 bases; nucleotides not matched to a gene: 15. Germline values: CDR1 SGHVS, CDR2 FQNEAQ. This sequence joins TRBV7-8 and TRBJ2-1; 9 bases line up with TRBD1. This TCR came from a human donor in good health. Sequencing was carried out using CD4+ T cells sorted from blood. The CDR3 DNA is TGTGCCAGCAGCCAGCAGGGGGCAGGGACAGGGAGGAATGAGCAGTTCTTC. Protein: CASSQQGAGTGRNEQFF.